Listed below are T cell receptor beta chains from one sample, sequenced in a study of T cells in Graves' hyperthyroidism and ophthalmopathy. MiXCR, run by TCRdb on the multiplex PCR reads, gives a single entry per CDR3 protein. The data contain 660,000 or so distinct CDR3 sequences, 45% of them singletons. Input material: peripheral blood or thyroid tissue (not recorded which). The receptors shown here come from an adult man with Graves' disease, either hyperthyroidism or ophthalmopathy (not recorded which). The CDR3 runs from the conserved cysteine through the conserved F or W. Fields, in order: clone size, CDR3 length, V gene, J gene, D gene, CDR3 DNA, CDR3 protein. The D gene is left open where the match is weak. The size entry is marked missing in some rows and otherwise reads once, few, many or a size class.

>-|15|TRBV11-3|TRBJ1-3|TRBD1
TGTGCCAGCAGCCAGGGGGTGGTTTTCGGAAACACCATATATTTT
CASSQGVVFGNTIYF
>many|11|TRBV6-6|TRBJ2-7|-
TGTGCCAGCAGTTACTCCGGCGAGCAGTACTTC
CASSYSGEQYF
>-|14|TRBV20-1|TRBJ2-7|TRBD1
TGCAGTGCTGCCAGACCGGACAGGTCCTACGAGCAGTACTTC
CSAARPDRSYEQYF
>many|15|TRBV6-5|TRBJ1-2|-
TGTGCCAGCAGTTACTCCACAGGGTCCGACTATGGCTACACCTTC
CASSYSTGSDYGYTF
>many|12|TRBV7-9|TRBJ2-7|-
TGTGCCAGCAGCTTAGTCGTGCACGAGCAGTACTTC
CASSLVVHEQYF
>few|15|TRBV19|TRBJ1-5|-
TGTGCCAGTAGTGTACACGCAGGGATGAGGCAGCCCCAGCATTTT
CASSVHAGMRQPQHF
>-|13|TRBV5-6|TRBJ1-1|-
TGTGCCAGCTCACCCGCGGGACAACGCGAAGCTTTCTTT
CASSPAGQREAFF
>-|14|TRBV19|TRBJ1-1|-
TGTGCCAGTGGTAGTGTAGGACTGAGCGGTGAAGCTTTCTTT
CASGSVGLSGEAFF
>-|17|TRBV7-2|TRBJ2-5|-
TGTGCCAGCAGCCAAGAGATCTGGGGGCTAGCGGAGAAGACCCAGTACTTC
CASSQEIWGLAEKTQYF
>many|12|TRBV24-1|TRBJ1-2|-
TGTGCCACCAGTGATTTGGGGGGCGGCTACACCTTC
CATSDLGGGYTF
>many|15|TRBV2|TRBJ1-2|TRBD1
TGTGCCAGCATACGAGGGACAGGGGAAAGGTCTGGCTACACCTTC
CASIRGTGERSGYTF
>-|15|TRBV2|TRBJ2-5|TRBD2
TGTGCCAGCAGCGCAATAGTAGCGGGAGTGGAGACCCAGTACTTC
CASSAIVAGVETQYF
>-|15|TRBV12-3/TRBV12-4|TRBJ1-1|-
TGTGCCAGCAGTTACCCGAAACCTCCGAACACTGAAGCTTTCTTT
CASSYPKPPNTEAFF
>-|14|TRBV20-1|TRBJ2-5|-
TGCAGTGCTAGCGTCGGGACTGTTCAAGAGACCCAGTACTTC
CSASVGTVQETQYF
>many|13|TRBV24-1|TRBJ1-2|-
TGTGCCACCAGTGAGTCCAGGAACTATGGCTACACCTTC
CATSESRNYGYTF
>few|15|TRBV20-1|TRBJ1-1|-
TGCAGTGCTAGAGATCAGGGGACCTTGAACACTGAAGCTTTCTTT
CSARDQGTLNTEAFF
>-|14|TRBV15|TRBJ1-3|TRBD1
TGTGCCACCAGCAGAGGCGGACAGGTCAACCCAGTATATTTT
CATSRGGQVNPVYF
>-|14|TRBV5-1|TRBJ2-2|TRBD1
TGCGCCAGCTCCAGGGGGCGGGACACCGGGGAGCTGTTTTTT
CASSRGRDTGELFF
>-|15|TRBV12-3/TRBV12-4|TRBJ1-5|-
TGTGCCAGCAGTTTAAATCCGGGTCCCAATCAGCCCCAGCATTTT
CASSLNPGPNQPQHF
>many|14|TRBV19|TRBJ1-6|-
TGTGCCAGTAGCCGCGGACAGAGTAATTCACCCCTCCACTTT
CASSRGQSNSPLHF
>few|16|TRBV15|TRBJ2-5|-
TGTGCCACCAGCCCCCGTAAAGGAATAAACCAAGAGACCCAGTACTTC
CATSPRKGINQETQYF
>-|14|TRBV2|TRBJ1-4|-
TGTGCCAGCAGTGATTTAAACGGCGGCGAAAAACTGTTTTTT
CASSDLNGGEKLFF
>-|17|TRBV25-1|TRBJ1-1|TRBD1
TGTGCCAGCAGCGTCCCCGACAGGGACCCCCCGAACACTGAAGCTTTCTTT
CASSVPDRDPPNTEAFF
>-|14|TRBV7-9|TRBJ1-1|-
TGTGCCAGCAGCAGCAAGACAGGGAACACTGAAGCTTTCTTT
CASSSKTGNTEAFF
>-|18|TRBV7-2|TRBJ1-4|-
TGTGCCAGCAGCTTGAATAGCCATTTGAGGGCAACTAATGAAAAACTGTTTTTT
CASSLNSHLRATNEKLFF
>-|14|TRBV10-3|TRBJ1-2|-
TGTGCCATCAGTGAAATAGGACAACTTTATGGCTACACCTTC
CAISEIGQLYGYTF